The 25 T cell receptor beta chains reported below all come from one sample, sequenced in a study of T cell repertoires in cytomegalovirus infection. TCRdb independently ran MiXCR on the reads; one entry per CDR3 protein. The sample lists 500,000 or so distinct CDR3 sequences, 16% seen once, with more than 20% in the top ten. The sequencing sample was made of CD8+ T cells from PBMCs. Every receptor here comes from a human donor in good health (CMV status not recorded). Some clones in this sample may be carry-over from other donors' samples.

The gene calls are TRBV11-2 and TRBJ2-3; 7 bases align to TRBD2. This CDR3 contains 21 residues. The ends lost 1 base at V and 3 bases at J; junction bases unmatched: 22. The germline gives CDR1 SGHAT, CDR2 FQNNGV. In nucleotides, the CDR3 is TGTGCCAGCAGCTTAGGGCCGGGGGGTCGGGGGGTGAGGTCCGGGACAGATACGCAGTATTTT. This codes for CASSLGPGGRGVRSGTDTQYF.

The chain has TRBV20-1 and TRBJ1-2; TRBD1 agrees at 7 bases. There are 14 residues in the CDR3. After removal of 5 bases from V and 0 bases from J, the junction contained 6 bases not matched to a gene. Germline V gene data show CDR1 as DFQATT and CDR2 as SNEGSKA (reference sequence). The DNA for the CDR3 is TGCAGTGCTTCTCCGGACAGGCCTAACTATGGCTACACCTTC. Its translation is CSASPDRPNYGYTF.

This clonotype was counted ten times or more. The V and J genes are TRBV7-9 and TRBJ2-1; TRBD1 matches at 7 bases. J gave up 0 bases and V 5 bases, and 10 bases lay outside the gene matches. Germline assignment: CDR1 SEHNR and CDR2 FQNEAQ (reference sequence). The CDR3 has 17 amino acids. CDR3 protein: CASSTGHDRDSYNEQFF. The CDR3 nucleotides are TGTGCCAGCAGCACGGGCCACGACAGGGACTCCTACAATGAGCAGTTCTTC.

This clonotype was recorded many times. This chain links TRBV5-6 with TRBJ1-1; TRBD1 might be the D (5 bases). Trimming cost V 2 bases and J 7 bases, with 15 bases left between them. The CDR3 runs to 14 residues. The germline CDR1 and CDR2 sequences are SGHDT and YYEEEE. The chain's CDR3 is CASSLAGYGGEAFF. The CDR3 DNA follows: TGTGCCAGCAGCTTAGCAGGGTACGGGGGTGAAGCTTTCTTT.

This clonotype was counted at least ten times. The chain employs TRBV7-3 and TRBJ2-6, with D perhaps TRBD2 (5 bases). CDR1 and CDR2 (germline): SGHTA, FQGTGA. Between the trimmed V and J ends, which lost 5 bases and 0 bases, there was a span of 17 bases. This CDR3 is 18 amino acids long. CDR3 sequence reads: CASSPAEAPFSGANVLTF. The CDR3 nucleotides are TGTGCCAGCAGCCCCGCGGAGGCGCCCTTCTCTGGGGCCAACGTCCTGACTTTC.

This clonotype was found many times. The genes are TRBV12-3 or TRBV12-4 and TRBJ2-7; D could derive from TRBD1 or TRBD2 (5 bases each). CDR3 size: 14 residues. The V gene lost 6 bases and the J gene lost 3 bases, with 15 bases spanning the gap. CDR3 sequence (DNA): TGTGCCAGCAGGTACCGGGACGGATTCTACGAGCAGTACTTC. This gives the protein CASRYRDGFYEQYF.

Concerning this clonotype: A read error is possible here, since a much larger clone lies one base away. The conserved phenylalanine or tryptophan normally closing the CDR3 is absent here, so this likely arose from a read error. This chain links TRBV7-6 with TRBJ2-7; TRBD1 matches at 10 bases. V was pared by 1 base and J by 5 bases, with 2 bases of the junction left unmatched. Germline-derived CDR1 and CDR2 are SGHVS and FNYEAQ. The CDR3 is 14 residues long. CDR3 amino acids: CASSLVGTGDEQYL. The CDR3 nucleotides read TGTGCCAGCAGCTTAGTGGGGACAGGGGACGAGCAGTACTTA.

The chain has TRBV27 and TRBJ2-1; 9 positions match TRBD1. Per germline, CDR1 MNHEY and CDR2 SMNVEV (reference sequence). Germline trimming cut 6 bases from V and 8 bases from J; bases unmatched to any gene: 11. The CDR3 sequence is 15 residues long. CDR3 protein: CASSLLGQGGDEQFF. DNA of the CDR3: TGTGCCAGCAGCCTCCTGGGACAGGGTGGCGATGAGCAGTTCTTC.

Comments on this clonotype: A much larger clone differs from this one at a single base, so this may be a read error. The J gene is TRBJ1-5, the V gene TRBV6-5; D might be TRBD1 (5 bases). The V and J ends lost 4 bases and 5 bases respectively, with 12 bases between them. Germline CDR1 and CDR2: MNHEY and SVGAGI. CDR3 length: 14 amino acids. The CDR3 spells CASSLEGSDQPQHF. CDR3 sequence (DNA): TGTGCCAGCAGTTTAGAGGGGTCGGATCAGCCCCAGCATTTT.

The gene calls are TRBV7-3 and TRBJ1-1, with D maybe TRBD1 (5 bases). This CDR3 comprises 13 residues. CDR1 and CDR2 from the germline V gene are SGHTA and FQGTGA. Trimming cost V 3 bases and J 5 bases, with 10 bases left between them. CDR3 region: CASSLLRGTEAFF. In DNA form, the CDR3 reads TGTGCCAGCAGCTTGCTTCGGGGGACTGAAGCTTTCTTT. The whole variable domain, filled in from reference TRBV7-3 and TRBJ1-1, reads GAGVSQTPSNKVTEKGKYVELRCDPISGHTALYWYRQSLGQGPEFLIYFQGTGAADDSGLPNDRFFAVRPEGSVSTLKIQRTERGDSAVYLCASSLLRGTEAFFGQGTRLTVV.

This clonotype was counted only a few times. V usage is TRBV14 and J usage is TRBJ2-1; D unclear. Per germline, CDR1 SGHDN and CDR2 FVKESK. The CDR3 extends over 18 amino acids. Deletions cut 0 bases from V and 7 bases from J, with 22 bases between. CDR3 residues: CASSQDQFARSDQNEQFF. The CDR3 DNA reads TGTGCCAGCAGCCAAGATCAATTTGCTAGGTCGGATCAGAATGAGCAGTTCTTC. The whole variable domain, filled in from reference TRBV14 and TRBJ2-1, reads EAGVTQFPSHSVIEKGQTVTLRCDPISGHDNLYWYRRVMGKEIKFLLHFVKESKQDESGMPNNRFLAERTGGTYSTLKVQPAELEDSGVYFCASSQDQFARSDQNEQFFGPGTRLTVL.

This chain links TRBV11-2 with TRBJ2-3, with TRBD2 matching over 7 bases. The junction had 18 bases not matched to a gene; V was cut back by 5 bases and J by 7 bases. Germline V gene sequence: CDR1 SGHAT, CDR2 FQNNGV. This CDR3 contains 17 residues. The CDR3 here is CASSPPTGTTSDHTQYF. CDR3 bases: TGTGCCAGCAGCCCTCCTACCGGGACTACCTCCGACCATACGCAGTATTTT.

This clonotype was seen a handful of times. J is TRBJ1-5 and V is TRBV18, with a possible D match to TRBD1 (5 bases). V dropped 0 bases and J dropped 4 bases, with 7 bases sitting between them. Germline V gene data show CDR1 as KGHSH and CDR2 as LQKENI. There are 14 residues in the CDR3. In DNA form, the CDR3 reads TGTGCCAGCTCACCACCCCAGGGAAATCAGCCCCAGCATTTT. Translated: CASSPPQGNQPQHF.

A few counts support this clonotype. This rearrangement joins TRBV29-1 to TRBJ2-3; 11 positions match TRBD2. The CDR3 runs 17 residues. The ends lost 1 base at V and 3 bases at J; junction bases unmatched: 9. The germline V gene encodes CDR1 SQVTM and CDR2 ANQGSEA. The CDR3 region is CSVEGLLAGVSTDTQYF. The DNA of the CDR3 is TGCAGCGTTGAAGGCCTACTAGCGGGGGTATCGACAGATACGCAGTATTTT.

J is TRBJ2-7 and V is TRBV28, with unresolved D. Per germline, CDR1 MDHEN and CDR2 SYDVKM. The CDR3 has 12 amino acids. The ends were cut back, 6 bases at V and 5 bases at J, with 11 bases in the middle. The CDR3: CASSHPGHEQYF. DNA of the CDR3: TGTGCCAGCAGCCACCCCGGGCACGAGCAGTACTTC. Complete variable domain (other parts from reference TRBV28 and TRBJ2-7): DVKVTQSSRYLVKRTGEKVFLECVQDMDHENMFWYRQDPGLGLRLIYFSYDVKMKEKGDIPEGYSVSREKKERFSLILESASTNQTSMYLCASSHPGHEQYFGPGTRLTVT.

The V and J genes are TRBV4-1 and TRBJ2-2, with 8 positions matching TRBD1. V gave up 0 bases and J gave up 7 bases; unmatched junction bases: 7. Germline V gene lookup returns CDR1 MGHRA and CDR2 YSYEKL. The CDR3 covers 16 residues. The CDR3 spells CASSQDGQGAGGELFF. In DNA, the CDR3 is TGCGCCAGCAGCCAAGATGGTCAGGGGGCAGGCGGGGAGCTGTTTTTT.

This clonotype was found a few times. J is TRBJ1-2 and V is TRBV5-4, with a tentative D call TRBD1 (5 bases). V lost 2 bases and J 7 bases, leaving 12 bases between the germline ends. The CDR3 runs 13 residues. Germline CDR1 reads SGHNT; CDR2 reads YYREEE (reference sequence). CDR3 sequence: CASSFLGAGGYTF. The CDR3, as DNA: TGTGCCAGCAGCTTCCTCGGGGCCGGTGGCTACACCTTC.

This clonotype has a handful of counts. CDR3 amino acids: CASSLFEHYGYTF. In nucleotides, the CDR3 is TGTGCCAGCAGCTTATTCGAACACTATGGCTACACCTTC. This chain links TRBV5-5 with TRBJ1-2; D not certain. The CDR3 is 13 amino acids. Germline CDR1 and CDR2: SGHKS and YYEKEE (reference sequence). V shed 2 bases and J shed 3 bases, with 8 bases lying between them.

The CDR3 reads CASSVTGESTDTQYF. CDR3 nucleotides: TGTGCCAGCAGCGTAACAGGGGAAAGCACAGATACGCAGTATTTT. The chain is built from TRBV13 and TRBJ2-3; TRBD1 aligns across 7 bases. The CDR3 runs to 15 residues. Germline V gene sequence: CDR1 PRHDT, CDR2 FYEKMQ (reference sequence). Germline trimming cut 5 bases from V and 0 bases from J; bases unmatched to any gene: 5.

This clonotype was found many times. This rearrangement joins TRBV12-5 to TRBJ2-2; D gene unclear. There are 15 residues in the CDR3. The germline V gene encodes CDR1 LGHNT and CDR2 FRNRAP. Trimming pared 0 bases from V and 1 base from J, leaving 6 bases between. The CDR3 region is CASGLVQGNTGELFF. CDR3 coding DNA: TGTGCTAGTGGTTTGGTACAAGGGAACACCGGGGAGCTGTTTTTT. Complete variable domain (other parts from reference TRBV12-5 and TRBJ2-2): DARVTQTPRHKVTEMGQEVTMRCQPILGHNTVFWYRQTMMQGLELLAYFRNRAPLDDSGMPKDRFSAEMPDATLATLKIQPSEPRDSAVYFCASGLVQGNTGELFFGEGSRLTVL.

The chain recombines TRBV20-1 with TRBJ2-3; perhaps TRBD2 as D (6 bases). The V end was cut by 0 bases, the J end by 4 bases, with 14 bases between. Germline-derived CDR1 and CDR2 are DFQATT and SNEGSKA (reference sequence). The CDR3 is 15 amino acids. The CDR3 bases are TGCAGTGCTAGAGATCTTACAGGAGGGTCAGATACGCAGTATTTT. Protein product: CSARDLTGGSDTQYF.

V and J are TRBV4-1 and TRBJ1-5, with D uncertain. The CDR3 sequence is 16 residues long. The ends were cut back, 0 bases at V and 2 bases at J, with 11 bases in the middle. CDR1 is MGHRA and CDR2 is YSYEKL in the germline V gene. The chain's CDR3 is CASSQDNTRGNQPQHF. Here the CDR3 DNA reads TGCGCCAGCAGCCAAGATAACACGAGGGGCAATCAGCCCCAGCATTTT.

This clonotype was counted ten times or more. The chain joins TRBV7-9 to TRBJ2-6; a weak D match, TRBD1 (6 bases). V lost 5 bases and J 2 bases, leaving 10 bases between the germline ends. The V gene's germline CDR1 is SEHNR and CDR2 FQNEAQ (reference sequence). This CDR3 region has 15 residues. The CDR3 DNA sequence: TGTGCCAGCAGCCATGGGGACACTGGGGCCAACGTCCTGACTTTC. It specifies CASSHGDTGANVLTF.

This clonotype was counted at least ten times. V is TRBV12-3 or TRBV12-4 and J is TRBJ1-1, with a possible D match to TRBD1 (5 bases). Trimming shortened V by 7 bases and J by 3 bases, and 21 bases separated the two germline ends. The CDR3 runs 16 residues. CDR3 in amino acids: CASNTLGEGLDTEAFF. The CDR3 DNA reads TGTGCCAGCAACACTCTAGGGGAGGGCTTGGACACTGAAGCTTTCTTT.

This clonotype appeared a few times. V usage is TRBV11-2 and J usage is TRBJ1-2; maybe TRBD1 (5 bases). Trimming stripped 5 bases from V and 5 bases from J, with 12 bases between. Germline V gene sequence: CDR1 SGHAT, CDR2 FQNNGV. The CDR3 contains 13 residues. This chain's CDR3 is CASSPWGKYGYTF. CDR3 nucleotides: TGTGCCAGCAGCCCGTGGGGGAAGTATGGCTACACCTTC.